Here is one TCR beta chain with its context. Authors' analysis steps: Reference gene primer amplification gave estimated nucleated cell counts. The data were produced by immunoSEQ multiplex PCR, yet TCRdb's version contains in-frame clones alone and is incomplete. The V and J calls and clone size come from that table; D and trimming were worked out from the DNA. The data hold 110,000 or so clones, with 81% observed a single time. The V segment lost 4 bases and the J segment 0 bases; nucleotides outside the gene matches: 4. The CDR3 has 17 residues. Germline assignment: CDR1 SGHVS and CDR2 FNYEAQ. This entry is derived from a study of blood T cell repertoires in COVID-19. Overall study context: T cells, B-cell-depleted T cells, or PBMCs provided the cDNA or gDNA that served as material.

This receptor was identified in a man in his fifties or sixties with acute or convalescent COVID-19. The sequenced sample was peripheral blood. The chain joins TRBV7-6 to TRBJ2-2; 11 nucleotides align to TRBD2. The CDR3 spells CASSYPTSGANTGELFF. The CDR3 DNA reads TGTGCCAGCAGCTATCCGACTAGCGGGGCGAACACCGGGGAGCTGTTTTTT.